One and the same sample provided the 21 T cell receptor beta chains below, sequenced in a study of T cell changes during pregnancy in multiple sclerosis. Here immunoSEQ multiplex PCR was the method, and the copy in TCRdb shows in-frame clones only, minus some. The sample has around 50,000 clones; roughly 91% are singletons. Sample: CD4+ T cells from peripheral blood mononuclear cells, taken in the third trimester of pregnancy. These receptor sequences come from a female donor with multiple sclerosis, enrolled in a pregnancy study.

This clone appeared a single time. The CDR3: CASSPGARGPDTQYF. The CDR3 DNA sequence: TGTGCCAGCTCCCCAGGGGCCAGGGGCCCAGATACGCAGTATTTT. V gene TRBV18 combines with J gene TRBJ2-3; D perhaps matches TRBD1 (6 bases). Per germline, CDR1 KGHSH and CDR2 LQKENI. V lost 6 bases and J lost 4, with 17 bases in between. This CDR3 spans 15 amino acids.

V usage is TRBV19 and J usage is TRBJ1-2; 7 bases agree with TRBD1. The V segment lost 6 bases and the J segment 8 bases; nucleotides outside the gene matches: 12. Germline assignment: CDR1 LNHDA and CDR2 SQIVND (reference sequence). The CDR3 runs 14 residues. The DNA of the CDR3 is TGTGCCAGTAGGCGGTCTGAGGGGGCGCAGGGCTACACCTTC. This translates into CASRRSEGAQGYTF.

This chain connects TRBV6-5 to TRBJ2-7; tentatively, D is TRBD1 (6 bases). V was pared by 5 bases and J by 3 bases, with 8 bases between. The CDR3 sequence is 12 residues long. Germline values: CDR1 MNHEY, CDR2 SVGAGI. DNA of the CDR3: TGTGCCAGCAGTGTGGACAGCTACGAGCAGTACTTC. Amino acids: CASSVDSYEQYF.

This clone was observed a single time. V usage is TRBV2 and J usage is TRBJ1-2, with no clear D. V was shortened by 3 bases and J by 2 bases, with 7 bases between the two germline ends. Germline V gene lookup returns CDR1 SNHLY and CDR2 FYNNEI. The length of the CDR3 is 13 residues. The chain's CDR3 is CASSEAGNYGYTF. The DNA for the CDR3 is TGTGCCAGCAGTGAGGCGGGAAACTATGGCTACACCTTC.

The chain recombines TRBV19 with TRBJ1-4, with D unclear. Trimming shortened V by 9 bases and J by 10 bases, and 9 bases separated the two germline ends. The CDR3 has 10 residues. Germline CDR1 and CDR2: LNHDA and SQIVND (reference sequence). CDR3 nucleotide sequence: TGTGCCAGCTTTCGAGGAAAACTGTTTTTT. This encodes CASFRGKLFF.

The chain combines TRBV6-1 with TRBJ2-7; D is perhaps TRBD1 (5 bases). The CDR3 runs to 15 residues. The V end was cut by 5 bases, the J end by 2 bases, with 16 bases between. Looked up from germline, CDR1 is MNHNS and CDR2 is SASEGT. CDR3 region: CASSTRQNLAYEQYF. DNA for the CDR3: TGTGCCAGCAGTACTCGACAGAATTTGGCCTACGAGCAGTACTTC.

This sequence joins TRBV5-6 and TRBJ2-7, with TRBD1 matching over 7 bases. This CDR3 region has 14 residues. The germline V gene encodes CDR1 SGHDT and CDR2 YYEEEE. The V and J ends lost 3 bases and 6 bases, in that order; junction bases with no gene match: 9. CDR3 DNA: TGTGCCAGCAGCTCTTACAGGGGATGGAGCGAGCAGTACTTC. It codes for CASSSYRGWSEQYF.

Only a few counts were recorded for this clone. The V call is TRBV19, the J call TRBJ1-2; possibly TRBD1 for D (5 bases). The V end was cut by 5 bases, the J end by 8 bases, with 15 bases between. Germline CDR1 and CDR2: LNHDA and SQIVND (reference sequence). The CDR3 covers 13 residues. The DNA for the CDR3 is TGTGCCAGTAGTTTGCGTACAGGAAGAGGCTACACCTTC. Residues: CASSLRTGRGYTF.

The chain links TRBV6-6 to TRBJ2-7, with 7 bases that match TRBD1. V lost 4 bases, J lost 1 base, and 1 base stayed unmatched. The CDR3 is made up of 13 amino acids. Germline CDR1 and CDR2: MNHNY and SVGAGI (reference sequence). This CDR3 reads CASSSGQSYEQYF. CDR3 nucleotide sequence: TGTGCCAGCAGTTCGGGACAGTCCTACGAGCAGTACTTC.

The CDR3 loop is CASSSSGFPIGHTEAFF. Here the CDR3 DNA reads TGTGCCAGCTCGTCCAGCGGGTTCCCAATTGGACACACTGAAGCTTTCTTT. The chain carries TRBV19 and TRBJ1-1; no clear D. V dropped 9 bases and J dropped 3 bases, with 26 bases sitting between them. The germline CDR1 and CDR2 sequences are LNHDA and SQIVND (reference sequence). The CDR3 covers 17 residues. Using reference TRBV19 and TRBJ1-1 for the parts outside the CDR3, the full variable domain is DGGITQSPKYLFRKEGQNVTLSCEQNLNHDAMYWYRQDPGQGLRLIYYSQIVNDFQKGDIAEGYSVSREKKESFPLTVTSAQKNPTAFYLCASSSSGFPIGHTEAFFGQGTRLTVV.

The V call is TRBV18, the J call TRBJ1-5; 10 positions agree with TRBD1. The V segment lost 2 bases and the J segment 9 bases; nucleotides outside the gene matches: 7. Germline CDR1 and CDR2: KGHSH and LQKENI. This CDR3 comprises 15 residues. This CDR3 is CASSPTGQGIAPQHF. For the CDR3, the DNA is TGTGCCAGCTCACCAACGGGACAGGGGATCGCGCCCCAGCATTTT.

This rearrangement joins TRBV5-7 to TRBJ2-5; D remains unclear. TRBV5-7 is filed as an ORF, its function uncertain. V lost 2 bases and J lost 4, with 9 bases in between. This CDR3 has 13 amino acids. CDR3 sequence reads: CASSFGFRETQYF. DNA of the CDR3: TGTGCCAGCAGCTTCGGGTTTCGAGAGACCCAGTACTTC.

The chain recombines TRBV5-6 with TRBJ2-5; 8 bases match TRBD2. Germline V gene data show CDR1 as SGHDT and CDR2 as YYEEEE. The junction had 14 bases not matched to a gene; V was cut back by 2 bases and J by 5 bases. CDR3 length: 17 amino acids. CDR3 protein: CASSFGRRRGGQETQYF. The CDR3 coding sequence is TGTGCCAGCAGCTTCGGGAGGCGTCGGGGGGGCCAGGAGACCCAGTACTTC.

The V call is TRBV5-1, the J call TRBJ2-7, with TRBD1 identical over 10 bases. This CDR3 contains 15 residues. Trimming took 7 bases from V and 3 from J; bases not matched to a gene: 10. Looked up from germline, CDR1 is SGHRS and CDR2 is YFSETQ. The CDR3 sequence is CASRDGRTGGYEQYF. The CDR3 DNA is TGCGCCAGCCGGGACGGAAGGACAGGGGGCTACGAGCAGTACTTC.

The chain recombines TRBV19 with TRBJ2-7; D possibly corresponds to TRBD1 (7 bases). The V and J ends lost 3 bases and 5 bases respectively, with 14 bases between them. The CDR3 runs 14 residues. Germline loops: CDR1 LNHDA, CDR2 SQIVND (reference sequence). CDR3 coding DNA: TGTGCCAGTAGTATTCAGGGGGGTACCCACGAGCAGTACTTC. Its protein is CASSIQGGTHEQYF.

The gene calls are TRBV29-1 and TRBJ2-3; the match to TRBD2 covers 8 bases. CDR3 length equals 14 residues. Trimming took 6 bases from V and 4 from J; bases not matched to a gene: 9. Germline CDR1 reads SQVTM; CDR2 reads ANQGSEA. This CDR3 is CSVGTSFRADTQYF. DNA for the CDR3: TGCAGCGTCGGGACTAGTTTCCGTGCAGATACGCAGTATTTT.

The rearrangement links TRBV11-2 to TRBJ2-3; D might be TRBD1 (6 bases). The CDR3 has 15 amino acids. In germline, CDR1 is SGHAT, CDR2 FQNNGV. The germline V and J ends were trimmed by 8 bases and 0 bases, with 15 bases remaining between them. As DNA, the CDR3 is TGTGCCAGCGGCGAAAGGGGGACCAGCACAGATACGCAGTATTTT. Translation gives CASGERGTSTDTQYF.

The chain couples TRBV30 to TRBJ1-3; TRBD1 aligns across 7 bases. Germline CDR1 reads GTSNPN; CDR2 reads SVGIG (reference sequence). This CDR3 region has 14 residues. J was trimmed by 1 base and V by 0 bases; bases with no gene match: 0. The CDR3 loop is CAWSVGQSGNTIYF. The CDR3, as DNA: TGTGCCTGGAGTGTGGGACAGTCTGGAAACACCATATATTTT.

This clone appeared once. CDR3 sequence (DNA): TGTGCCAGCAACAGGGTCAGGTACCAAGAGACCCAGTACTTC. It specifies CASNRVRYQETQYF. The J gene is TRBJ2-5, the V gene TRBV13; the D gene is possibly TRBD1 (6 bases). The CDR3 sequence is 14 residues long. In germline, CDR1 is PRHDT, CDR2 FYEKMQ (reference sequence). Trimming took 7 bases from V and 0 from J, leaving 12 bases between them.

This chain uses TRBV7-2 with TRBJ1-4, with no clear D. The CDR3 totals 12 residues. V shed 2 bases and J shed 8 bases, with 6 bases lying between them. Germline V gene sequence: CDR1 SGHTA, CDR2 FQGNSA. CDR3 nucleotide sequence: TGTGCCAGCAGCTTATACAGCGAAAAACTGTTTTTT. Translating gives CASSLYSEKLFF. The whole variable domain, filled in from reference TRBV7-2 and TRBJ1-4, reads GAGVSQSPSNKVTEKGKDVELRCDPISGHTALYWYRQSLGQGLEFLIYFQGNSAPDKSGLPSDRFSAERTGGSVSTLTIQRTQQEDSAVYLCASSLYSEKLFFGSGTQLSVL.

The sample holds one count of this clone. The chain employs TRBV6-5 and TRBJ2-2; D might be TRBD2 (5 bases). Germline V gene data show CDR1 as MNHEY and CDR2 as SVGAGI. V gave up 4 bases and J gave up 5 bases, with 11 bases separating them. The CDR3 length is 14 residues. The CDR3 loop reads CASSFGIGTGELFF. The CDR3 DNA follows: TGTGCCAGCAGTTTCGGGATAGGGACCGGGGAGCTGTTTTTT.